One and the same sample provided the 9 T cell receptor beta chains below, sequenced in a study of regulatory T cells in long-lasting Graves disease. This sample's time point: newly diagnosed GD, antithyroid drugs for less than 3 months. From PBMCs, RNA was extracted and then used to make the TCR library. For TCR beta, libraries came from iRepertoire HTBI primers and Arm-PCR of CDR3 regions. Each CDR3 protein is one row after TCRdb ran MiXCR on the multiplex PCR reads. Of about 540,000 distinct CDR3 sequences in the sample, roughly 13% were seen once. The same specimen was also included in a second study, on T cells in Graves' hyperthyroidism and ophthalmopathy.

The sample consisted of peripheral blood mononuclear cells (PBMCs), taken at new diagnosis, from a patient treated with antithyroid drugs. The source of these receptors is a man aged 25-40 years with Graves disease.

In this sample, this clonotype turned up a few times. The genes are TRBV7-9 and TRBJ1-1; D is ambiguous. Germline CDR1 and CDR2: SEHNR and FQNEAQ (reference sequence). V gave up 2 bases and J gave up 1 base, with 8 bases separating them. The CDR3 has 14 residues. The CDR3 sequence: CASSLMVSNTEAFF. The CDR3 DNA sequence: TGTGCCAGCAGCTTAATGGTTTCGAACACTGAAGCTTTCTTT.

As regards this clonotype: Just one base apart from a much larger clone, this may be a read error. V and J are TRBV12-3 or TRBV12-4 and TRBJ2-2; 8 nucleotides line up with TRBD2. The CDR3 runs 14 residues. CDR3 coding DNA: TGTGCCAGCAGGCTGGAGCGGGAGACCGAGGAGCTGTTTTTT. It encodes CASRLERETEELFF.

This clonotype was seen ten or more times. The junction departs from the called germline gene at one end, perhaps through a read error. The CDR3 nucleotides read TGTGCTAGCAGACGACACTTAGAGTCTGGTGAGCAGTTCTTC. Its protein is CASRRHLESGEQFF. V is TRBV7-7 and J is TRBJ2-1; no clear D. CDR3 length: 14 amino acids. Germline loops: CDR1 SSHAT, CDR2 FNYEAQ (reference sequence).

This clonotype was counted only a few times. The genes are TRBV5-1 and TRBJ2-1, with D possibly TRBD1 on 6 matching bases. The germline CDR1 and CDR2 sequences are SGHRS and YFSETQ. The CDR3 loop spans 12 amino acids. The V end lost 2 bases, the J end lost 9 bases, and 9 bases lay between the germline ends. The chain's CDR3 is CASSFQGPEQFF. The DNA for the CDR3 is TGCGCCAGCAGCTTTCAGGGGCCTGAGCAGTTCTTC.

This clonotype is a singleton in its sample. V is TRBV9 and J is TRBJ1-4, with D possibly matching TRBD1 (6 bases). Per germline, CDR1 SGDLS and CDR2 YYNGEE. V dropped 6 bases and J dropped 8 bases, with 11 bases sitting between them. The CDR3 is 12 residues long. CDR3 amino acids: CASKGDNEKLFF. CDR3 DNA sequence: TGTGCCAGCAAGGGGGACAACGAAAAACTGTTTTTT.

The V and J genes are TRBV10-3 and TRBJ1-2, with D unresolved. From germline, CDR1 is ENHRY and CDR2 SYGVKD. The germline V and J ends were trimmed by 4 bases and 8 bases, with 8 bases remaining between them. This CDR3 spans 11 amino acids. CDR3 in DNA: TGTGCCATCAGTGCCGGGGTGGGCTACACCTTC. This encodes CAISAGVGYTF.

This clonotype was counted ten times or more. V usage is TRBV11-2 and J usage is TRBJ2-7; no clear D. Germline loops: CDR1 SGHAT, CDR2 FQNNGV. V lost 7 bases and J 5 bases, leaving 18 bases between the germline ends. The CDR3 sequence is 14 residues long. The CDR3 is CASTSRDLSDEQYF. The DNA of the CDR3 is TGTGCCAGCACGTCTAGAGATTTGTCTGACGAGCAGTACTTC.

V gene TRBV7-2 combines with J gene TRBJ1-3; no reliable D call. The germline V gene has CDR1 SGHTA and CDR2 FQGNSA. With 5 bases removed from V and 4 bases from J, the gap between germline ends came to 18 bases. CDR3 length: 16 amino acids. Here the CDR3 reads CASSPSRRSRGNTIYF. CDR3 coding DNA: TGTGCCAGCAGCCCCTCGAGGCGCTCCCGCGGAAACACCATATATTTT.

This clonotype occurred many times. J is TRBJ1-1 and V is TRBV6-1; D uncertain. CDR1 MNHNS and CDR2 SASEGT come from the germline V gene. The ends were cut back, 5 bases at V and 7 bases at J, with 17 bases in the middle. The CDR3 is 14 residues long. The CDR3 reads CASSPWGGQVEAFF. The CDR3 region has the DNA TGTGCCAGCAGTCCCTGGGGAGGTCAGGTTGAAGCTTTCTTT.